This T cell receptor (beta chain) stems from a study of cytomegalovirus exposure and HLA in healthy donors. The ends were cut back, 5 bases at V and 10 bases at J, with 14 bases in the middle. The germline CDR1 and CDR2 sequences are LNHDA and SQIVND (reference sequence). This CDR3 contains 12 residues. The PCR contained 60 Vbeta and 13 Jbeta primers. The table came from immunoSEQ multiplex PCR; TCRdb's copy has only in-frame clones and leaves some out. The repertoire consists of about 150,000 clones, with more than 60% occurring once and the leading ten covering approximately 4%. The receptor was isolated from a woman between 35 and 50 years old in good health and CMV-seronegative. This sequence joins TRBV19 and TRBJ1-1; D is possibly TRBD1 (5 bases). The specimen sequenced was PBMCs. The CDR3 spells CASSPMAGGAFF. In DNA, the CDR3 is TGTGCCAGTAGTCCCATGGCGGGGGGAGCTTTCTTT.